The 2 T cell receptor beta chains given below trace back to one sample, sequenced in a study of T cell repertoires in cytomegalovirus infection. One entry per CDR3 protein, called by TCRdb with MiXCR from the reads. The sample carries a few hundred thousand distinct CDR3 sequences, more than 20% recorded once. The sequenced sample was PBMCs. The origin of the receptors is a human donor in good health (CMV status not recorded). Some clones in this sample may be carry-over from other donors' samples.

This clonotype has just a few counts. The chain couples TRBV28 to TRBJ2-1; D unclear. The CDR3 totals 15 residues. In germline, CDR1 is MDHEN, CDR2 SYDVKM. V was trimmed by 5 bases and J by 0 bases, leaving 11 bases between them. DNA of the CDR3: TGTGCCAGCAGTCCCCATGCGGCCTCCTACAATGAGCAGTTCTTC. Its protein is CASSPHAASYNEQFF.

The V gene is TRBV11-2, the J gene TRBJ2-1, with 13 nucleotides matching TRBD2. Germline V lookup: CDR1 SGHAT, CDR2 FQNNGV. V shed 5 bases and J 6 bases; nucleotides not matched to a gene: 10. CDR3 length equals 17 residues. The CDR3, as DNA: TGTGCCAGCAGCGGGAGACTAGCGGGAGGTTGGGGCAATGAGCAGTTCTTC. Residues: CASSGRLAGGWGNEQFF.